Here is one TCR beta chain with its context. There is no known antigen for this receptor. Within one base of it there is no much larger clone, and no base qualities were kept. The sample is drawn from a study of blood T cell repertoires in COVID-19 (dated by TCRdb to between 2020 and 2021). Describing the broader study: Samples covering the acute and convalescent phases of COVID-19 were provided by collaborators in the United States, Italy and Spain. The material from the prospective study consisted of cDNA or gDNA derived from T cells, B-cell-depleted T cells, or PBMCs. Samples were obtained from the ongoing ImmuneRACE study (first 160 participants) and from 950 to 1,500 subjects provided by 6 global collaborators. A de-identified subject ID, COVID-19 status, age in years and sex were almost always included in the sample metadata. Where HLA class I and class II types were available, the types were taken from metadata supplied by the sample provider, not from assay-based typing. Subjects who had been exposed to COVID-19, were actively infected with it, or had recovered from it provided the deeply sampled blood TCRbeta repertoires that made up the dataset. The repertoires were released in a freely available public database intended as a resource for research on the immune response to SARS-CoV-2. Study-wide findings and limitations: The amount of clinical and demographic metadata varied by source and participant and was provided uncurated.

Participants in the prospective study were enrolled through a virtual design, were aged 18 to 89 years, and lived in under 25 United States geographic areas. In the prospective study, participants were assigned to cohorts based on the clinical history participants reported in a screening survey and a study questionnaire. Recovered participants in ImmuneRACE Cohort 3 were defined by two consecutive negative NP/OP PCR tests, clearance by a healthcare professional, or resolution of symptoms. In the prospective study, mobile phlebotomists collected whole blood, serum and a nasopharyngeal or oropharyngeal swab from each participant. Over a roughly 2-month period, participants in the prospective study had the option of providing additional blood draws and questionnaires. Prospective study blood samples were shipped either frozen or at room temperature before DNA extraction. The germline V gene yields SGDLS for CDR1 and YYNGEE for CDR2. V is pared back by 0 bases and J by 4 bases, with 10 bases lying between the germline termini. The CDR3, from cysteine to phenylalanine, totals 14 residues. Left in the record is the CDR3 DNA by itself, 42 bases read in frame from the first base.

The immunoSEQ Assay, a bias-controlled multiplex PCR, was used to amplify TCRbeta CDR3 regions from genomic DNA. As for how the authors treated the data: The number of nucleated cells in each sample was estimated by amplification of reference gene primers within the assay. To quantify the absolute abundance of each unique TCRbeta CDR3 rearrangement, sequence reads were collapsed and filtered. For each sample, productive Simpson clonality was calculated as the square root of Simpson's diversity index over productive rearrangements. TCRdb retrieved this table from immuneACCESS and kept in-frame rearrangements only. Not all clones are present; in checked studies, unresolved V genes account for under half, and no reason is known for the remainder. That table is the source of V, J and clone size, and D and trimming were worked out from the DNA. This sample lists 300,000 to 400,000 clones; over 85% were detected once. In total, the top ten clones hold 2.6% of the sample.

Recombination joined TRBV9 with TRBJ1-2; the D gene identity is not certain. The clonotype comes from a man in his 60s who had recovered from COVID-19. Source material: PBMCs or T cells enriched from blood (not recorded which). The CDR3 protein sequence reads: CASSVDSAAYGYTF. The sequence in DNA is TGTGCCAGCAGCGTAGACTCCGCCGCCTATGGCTACACCTTC.